This T cell receptor beta chain was recorded in a study of breast tumors, draining lymph nodes, adjacent tissues. General study points: That most tumor T cells come from lymph nodes remained unproven. Most tumor T cells seemingly derive from lymph node, then expand in tumor. Luminal-like breast cancer showed significantly greater tumor-nontumor repertoire similarity than basal-like breast cancer did. Compared with lymph nodes, tumors were less diverse; compared with nontumor tissue, more.

Per germline, CDR1 SEHNR and CDR2 FQNEAQ (reference sequence). Between the trimmed V and J ends, which lost 5 bases and 4 bases, there was a span of 17 bases. The CDR3 has 15 amino acids. Turning to this clonotype: Its specificity is unknown.

TCRdb independently ran MiXCR on the multiplex PCR reads; one entry per CDR3 protein. The data show about 110,000 distinct CDR3 sequences, less than 40% seen once. Samples came from axillary lymph nodes draining the breast cancer. The sequence came from a female donor with breast cancer. Some clones in this sample may be carry-over from other donors' samples. Sequencing was done on a sample of axillary lymph node tissue. The chain is built from TRBV7-9 and TRBJ2-5, with TRBD1 as a possible D gene (6 bases). The DNA of the CDR3 is TGTGCCAGCAGCCCCGTGGGGGCCCACGGAGAGACCCAGTACTTC. This gives the protein CASSPVGAHGETQYF. Drawing the rest from reference TRBV7-9 and TRBJ2-5, the complete variable domain is DTGVSQNPRHKITKRGQNVTFRCDPISEHNRLYWYRQTLGQGPEFLTYFQNEAQLEKSRLLSDRFSAERPKGSFSTLEIQRTEQGDSAMYLCASSPVGAHGETQYFGPGTRLLVL.